This entry features one T cell receptor beta chain sequence. This sample was taken from a study of blood T cell repertoires in COVID-19. Study at large: Sample material is recorded as cDNA or gDNA derived from T cells, B-cell-depleted T cells, or PBMCs.

Methods used by the authors: From reference gene primer amplification, estimates of nucleated cell counts were derived. Assay: immunoSEQ multiplex PCR; the TCRdb copy retains only in-frame clones and omits some. Clone size and the V and J calls come from that table; the DNA yielded D and trimming. Among 250,000 to 400,000 clones, 85% were seen once, and the ten largest hold 1.5% to 2%. The age range of participants was 18 to 89 years, with residence in about 25 US areas. Participant reports of clinical history set cohort assignment. V lost 0 bases and J lost 2, with 20 bases in between. The CDR3 contains 19 residues. Germline loops: CDR1 SGHAT, CDR2 FQNNGV.

This receptor was taken from a woman between 25 and 40 years old who had been exposed to COVID-19. Sequencing was carried out using PBMCs or T cells enriched from blood (not recorded which). The chain recombines TRBV11-2 with TRBJ2-1; TRBD2 might be the D (6 bases). CDR3 region: CASSLDLLGGSKTYNEQFF. As DNA, the CDR3 is TGTGCCAGCAGCTTAGATCTCCTAGGAGGGTCTAAAACCTACAATGAGCAGTTCTTC.